This T cell receptor (beta chain) derives from a study of blood T cells in healthy people across ages. With regard to this clonotype: Antigen specificity is unknown.

This CDR3 is 15 amino acids long. Germline CDR1 reads MNHEY; CDR2 reads SVGAGI. Trimming took 5 bases from V and 4 from J, leaving 17 bases between them. The use of a sample-barcoded 5' primer and a J-beta primer mix characterized a second PCR of roughly 7 to 12 cycles. The yield of each sample was at least 2.5 million CDR3-containing paired-end reads. TCRdb fed the 5' RACE reads into MiXCR, producing one record per CDR3 protein. The table records approximately 760,000 distinct CDR3 sequences, roughly 25% of them present only once. The study, taken as a whole, reports: The unsorted PBMCs prevented any conclusive comparison of naive versus antigen-experienced cells.

Aged roughly 6 to 90, donors were systemically healthy Caucasians from Russia. The same sample was also studied in work on T cells of mothers and their children. That paper notes: Thymic selection shapes TCR recombination output in related pairs, and it does so similarly in unrelated pairs.

The rearrangement uses TRBV6-5 and TRBJ2-5; the D gene is possibly TRBD1 (7 bases). Sequencing input: blood. The receptor was isolated from a boy under 18 in good health. The CDR3 loop reads CASSPRYRGGETQYF. The CDR3 coding sequence is TGTGCCAGCAGTCCGCGGTACAGGGGAGGAGAGACCCAGTACTTC.